These 6 T cell receptor beta chains came from one sample sequenced in a study of molecular identifiers for immune sequencing clone quantification. TCRdb itself ran the PCR reads through MiXCR, one entry per CDR3 protein. The sample yields roughly 100,000 distinct CDR3 sequences, 35% seen once. Sequencing was done on a sample of naive CD8+ T cells from blood, with Jurkat cell RNA spiked in. As for subset: FACS-sorted CD8+CD4-CCR7+CD45RA+ naive T cells. These receptors were obtained from a human donor in good health. Some libraries in this study had Jurkat cell RNA spiked in.

This clonotype has only one observation. The rearrangement links TRBV4-1 to TRBJ2-1, with D possibly matching TRBD1 (6 bases). V dropped 2 bases and J dropped 4 bases, with 9 bases sitting between them. The CDR3 consists of 14 residues. CDR1 MGHRA and CDR2 YSYEKL come from the germline V gene. The CDR3 DNA sequence: TGCGCCAGCAGCCAAAAACAGGGATACAATGAGCAGTTCTTC. It encodes CASSQKQGYNEQFF.

This clonotype was detected only once. This may come from a read error, since a much larger clone is one base off. V is TRBV20-1 and J is TRBJ2-3, with TRBD1 identical over 10 bases. Germline V gene data show CDR1 as DFQATT and CDR2 as SNEGSKA (reference sequence). This CDR3 spans 14 amino acids. The CDR3: CGATVGTGVDTQYF. CDR3 DNA sequence: TGCGGTGCAACGGTGGGGACAGGGGTAGATACGCAGTATTTT.

About this clonotype itself: A much bigger clone sits one base away, suggesting this may be a read error. V usage is TRBV19 and J usage is TRBJ2-4; 7 nucleotides match TRBD2. Germline CDR1 reads LNHDA; CDR2 reads SQIVND (reference sequence). The V gene end was trimmed by 11 bases and the J gene end by 13 bases; junction bases not matched to a gene: 14. CDR3 length: 12 amino acids. CDR3 DNA sequence: TGTGCCTCCCTGTCCGACTCGACTAGCCAGTACTTC. It encodes CASLSDSTSQYF.

This clonotype was observed a few times. V gene TRBV2 combines with J gene TRBJ2-3, with unresolved D. The V and J ends lost 4 bases and 4 bases respectively, with 6 bases between them. The CDR3 covers 12 residues. Germline lookup yields CDR1 SNHLY and CDR2 FYNNEI. The CDR3 DNA sequence: TGTGCCAGCAGTGCACACTCAGATACGCAGTATTTT. Its protein is CASSAHSDTQYF.

This clonotype was recorded once. It is likely a read error, because the conserved phenylalanine at the end of the CDR3 is missing. This rearrangement joins TRBV7-8 to TRBJ2-2; no reliable D call. Germline V gene data show CDR1 as SGHVS and CDR2 as FQNEAQ. The CDR3 has 12 residues. Between the trimmed V and J ends, which lost 2 bases and 7 bases, there was a span of 5 bases. CDR3 DNA: TGTGCCAGCAGCTTATCGGGCGGGGAGCTGTTTTCT. Residues: CASSLSGGELFS.

This clonotype was recorded many times. The rearrangement links TRBV12-3 or TRBV12-4 to TRBJ1-1; 10 bases map to TRBD1. With V trimmed by 5 bases and J by 4 bases, 7 bases remained unmatched. CDR3 length: 15 amino acids. CDR3 protein: CASSPGDRGTTEAFF. As DNA, the CDR3 is TGTGCCAGCAGTCCTGGGGACAGGGGTACCACTGAAGCTTTCTTT.